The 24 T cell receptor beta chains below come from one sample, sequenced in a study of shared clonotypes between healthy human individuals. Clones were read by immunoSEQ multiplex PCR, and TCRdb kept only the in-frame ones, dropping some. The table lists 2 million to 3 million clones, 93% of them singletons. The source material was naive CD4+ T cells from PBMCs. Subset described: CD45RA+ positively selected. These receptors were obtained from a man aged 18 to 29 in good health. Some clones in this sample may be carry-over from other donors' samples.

Here the CDR3 DNA reads TGTGCCAGCAGTGAAGCGAGGACAGGGGGCACAGATACGCAGTATTTT. This sequence encodes CASSEARTGGTDTQYF. The chain uses TRBV6-1 and TRBJ2-3; TRBD1 matches at 9 bases. The CDR3 runs 16 residues. Germline CDR1 and CDR2: MNHNS and SASEGT. Trimming removed 0 bases from V and 1 base from J; junction bases left unmatched: 2.

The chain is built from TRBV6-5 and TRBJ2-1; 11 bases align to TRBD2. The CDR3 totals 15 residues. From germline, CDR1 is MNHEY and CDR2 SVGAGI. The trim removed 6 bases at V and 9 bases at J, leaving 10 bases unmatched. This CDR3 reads CASRPSGLAGVEQFF. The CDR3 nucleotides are TGTGCCAGCAGACCGTCCGGACTAGCGGGTGTTGAGCAGTTCTTC.

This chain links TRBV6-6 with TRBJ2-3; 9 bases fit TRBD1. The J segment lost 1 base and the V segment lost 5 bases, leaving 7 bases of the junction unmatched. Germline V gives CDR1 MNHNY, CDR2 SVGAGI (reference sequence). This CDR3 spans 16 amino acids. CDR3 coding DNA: TGTGCCAGCAGTGCGTCTCGGGACAGGGGCACAGATACGCAGTATTTT. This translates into CASSASRDRGTDTQYF.

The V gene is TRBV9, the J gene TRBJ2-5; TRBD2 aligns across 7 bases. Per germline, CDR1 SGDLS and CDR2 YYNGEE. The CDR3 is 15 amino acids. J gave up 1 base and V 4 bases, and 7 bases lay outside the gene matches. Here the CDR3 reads CASSNTGTTQETQYF. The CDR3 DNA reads TGTGCCAGCAGCAATACCGGGACTACCCAAGAGACCCAGTACTTC.

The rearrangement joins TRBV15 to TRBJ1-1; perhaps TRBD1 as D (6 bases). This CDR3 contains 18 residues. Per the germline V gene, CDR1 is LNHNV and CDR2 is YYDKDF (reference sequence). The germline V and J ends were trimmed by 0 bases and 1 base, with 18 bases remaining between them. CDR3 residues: CATSRDRSGGRPNTEAFF. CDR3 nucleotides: TGTGCCACCAGCAGAGATAGGAGCGGGGGCAGGCCGAACACTGAAGCTTTCTTT.

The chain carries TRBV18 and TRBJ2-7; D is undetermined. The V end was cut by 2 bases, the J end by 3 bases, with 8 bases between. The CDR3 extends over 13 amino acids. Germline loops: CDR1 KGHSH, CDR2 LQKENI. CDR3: CASSPTTFYEQYF. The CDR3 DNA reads TGTGCCAGCTCACCAACAACATTCTACGAGCAGTACTTC.

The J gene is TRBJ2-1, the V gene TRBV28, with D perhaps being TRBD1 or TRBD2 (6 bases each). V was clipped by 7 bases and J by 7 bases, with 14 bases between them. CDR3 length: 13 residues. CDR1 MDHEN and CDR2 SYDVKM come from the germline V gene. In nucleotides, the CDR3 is TGTGCCAGCAAAACAAGGGGGGCAAATGAGCAGTTCTTC. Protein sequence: CASKTRGANEQFF.

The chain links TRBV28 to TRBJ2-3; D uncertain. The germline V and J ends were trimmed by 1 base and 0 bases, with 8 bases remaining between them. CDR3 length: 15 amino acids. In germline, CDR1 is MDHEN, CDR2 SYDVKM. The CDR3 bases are TGTGCCAGCAGTTTATCCGGACCTAGCACAGATACGCAGTATTTT. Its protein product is CASSLSGPSTDTQYF.

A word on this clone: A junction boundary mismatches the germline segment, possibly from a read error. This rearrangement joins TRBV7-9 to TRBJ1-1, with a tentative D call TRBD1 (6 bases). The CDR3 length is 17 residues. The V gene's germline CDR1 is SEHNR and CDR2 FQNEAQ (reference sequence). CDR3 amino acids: CASSRITGGGANTKAFF. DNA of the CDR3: TGTGCCAGCAGCCGGATAACCGGTGGGGGCGCAAACACTAAAGCTTTCTTT. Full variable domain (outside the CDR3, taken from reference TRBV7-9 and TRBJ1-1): DTGVSQNPRHKITKRGQNVTFRCDPISEHNRLYWYRQTLGQGPEFLTYFQNEAQLEKSRLLSDRFSAERPKGSFSTLEIQRTEQGDSAMYLCASSRITGGGANTKAFFGQGTRLTVV.

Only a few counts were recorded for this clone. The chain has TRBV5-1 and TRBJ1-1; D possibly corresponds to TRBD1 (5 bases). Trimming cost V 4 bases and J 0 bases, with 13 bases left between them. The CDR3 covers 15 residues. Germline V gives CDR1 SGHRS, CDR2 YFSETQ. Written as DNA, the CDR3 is TGCGCCAGCAGCCCGCTGGGACCAGTGAACACTGAAGCTTTCTTT. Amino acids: CASSPLGPVNTEAFF.

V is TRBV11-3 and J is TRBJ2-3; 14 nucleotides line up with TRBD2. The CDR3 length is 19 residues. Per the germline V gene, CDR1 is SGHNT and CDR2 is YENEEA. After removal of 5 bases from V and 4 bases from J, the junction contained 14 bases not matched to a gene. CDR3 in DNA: TGTGCCAGCAGCGCCCGACTAGCGGGAGGGCCGAATTCCGCAGATACGCAGTATTTT. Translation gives CASSARLAGGPNSADTQYF. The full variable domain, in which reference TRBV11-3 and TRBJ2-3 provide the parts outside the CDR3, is EAGVVQSPRYKIIEKKQPVAFWCNPISGHNTLYWYLQNLGQGPELLIRYENEEAVDDSQLPKDRFSAERLKGVDSTLKIQPAELGDSAVYLCASSARLAGGPNSADTQYFGPGTRLTVL.

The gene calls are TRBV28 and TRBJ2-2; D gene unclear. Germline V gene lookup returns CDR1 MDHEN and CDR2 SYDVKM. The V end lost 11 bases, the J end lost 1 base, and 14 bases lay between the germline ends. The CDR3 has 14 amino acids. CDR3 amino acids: CASHLKENTGELFF. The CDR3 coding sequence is TGTGCCTCACACCTAAAGGAGAACACCGGGGAGCTGTTTTTT.

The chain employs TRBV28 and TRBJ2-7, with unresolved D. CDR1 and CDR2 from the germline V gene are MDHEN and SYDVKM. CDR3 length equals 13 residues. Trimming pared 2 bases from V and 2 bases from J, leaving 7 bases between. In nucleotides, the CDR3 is TGTGCCAGCAGTTTAGTAAGTACCTACGAGCAGTACTTC. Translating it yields CASSLVSTYEQYF.

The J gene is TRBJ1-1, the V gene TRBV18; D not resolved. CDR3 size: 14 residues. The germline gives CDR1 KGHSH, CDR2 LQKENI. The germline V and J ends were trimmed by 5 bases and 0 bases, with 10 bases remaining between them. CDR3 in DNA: TGTGCCAGCTCAGGGCAAAACATGAACACTGAAGCTTTCTTT. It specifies CASSGQNMNTEAFF.

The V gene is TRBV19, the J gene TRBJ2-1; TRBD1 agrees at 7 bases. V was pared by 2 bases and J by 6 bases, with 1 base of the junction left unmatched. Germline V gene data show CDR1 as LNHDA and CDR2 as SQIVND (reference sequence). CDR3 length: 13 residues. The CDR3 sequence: CASSINRGNEQFF. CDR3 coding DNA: TGTGCCAGTAGTATAAACAGGGGCAATGAGCAGTTCTTC.

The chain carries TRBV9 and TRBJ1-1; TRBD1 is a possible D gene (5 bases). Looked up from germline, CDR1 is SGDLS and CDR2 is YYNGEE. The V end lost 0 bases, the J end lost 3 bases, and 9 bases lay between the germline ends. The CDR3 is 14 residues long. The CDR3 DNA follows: TGTGCCAGCAGCGTAGTGGTGGGGGACACTGAAGCTTTCTTT. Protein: CASSVVVGDTEAFF.

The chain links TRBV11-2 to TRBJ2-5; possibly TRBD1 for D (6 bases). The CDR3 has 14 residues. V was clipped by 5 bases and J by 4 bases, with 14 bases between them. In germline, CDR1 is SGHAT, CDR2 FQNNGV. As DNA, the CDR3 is TGTGCCAGCAGCCCACAGGGCTATAGAGAGACCCAGTACTTC. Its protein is CASSPQGYRETQYF.

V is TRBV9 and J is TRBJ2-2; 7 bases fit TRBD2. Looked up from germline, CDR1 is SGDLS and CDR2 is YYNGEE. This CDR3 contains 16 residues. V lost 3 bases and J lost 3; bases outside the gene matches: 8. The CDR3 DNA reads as TGTGCCAGCAGCGCGCAAACTAGCGTATACACCGGGGAGCTGTTTTTT. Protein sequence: CASSAQTSVYTGELFF.

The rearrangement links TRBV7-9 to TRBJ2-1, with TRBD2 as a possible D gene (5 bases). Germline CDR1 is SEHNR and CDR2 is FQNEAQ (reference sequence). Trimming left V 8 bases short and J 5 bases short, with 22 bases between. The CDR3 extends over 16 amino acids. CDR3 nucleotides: TGTGCCAGCGCAGAAATAGAGGGCCTAGGGAACAATGAGCAGTTCTTC. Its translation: CASAEIEGLGNNEQFF.

In nucleotides, the CDR3 is TGTGCCAGCAGTTACTCGTACCGGGGTAGGACTGAAGCTTTCTTT. As protein: CASSYSYRGRTEAFF. The gene calls are TRBV6-5 and TRBJ1-1; unclear D gene. The length of the CDR3 is 15 residues. CDR1 MNHEY and CDR2 SVGAGI come from the germline V gene. Trimming shortened V by 0 bases and J by 5 bases, and 13 bases separated the two germline ends.

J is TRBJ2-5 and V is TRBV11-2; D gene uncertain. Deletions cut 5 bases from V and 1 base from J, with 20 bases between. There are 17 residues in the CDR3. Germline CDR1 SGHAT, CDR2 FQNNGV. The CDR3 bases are TGTGCCAGCAGCCCCAACCCTCCCGGTCGGACCCAAGAGACCCAGTACTTC. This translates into CASSPNPPGRTQETQYF. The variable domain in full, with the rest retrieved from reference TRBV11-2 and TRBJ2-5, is EAGVAQSPRYKIIEKRQSVAFWCNPISGHATLYWYQQILGQGPKLLIQFQNNGVVDDSQLPKDRFSAERLKGVDSTLKIQPAKLEDSAVYLCASSPNPPGRTQETQYFGPGTRLLVL.

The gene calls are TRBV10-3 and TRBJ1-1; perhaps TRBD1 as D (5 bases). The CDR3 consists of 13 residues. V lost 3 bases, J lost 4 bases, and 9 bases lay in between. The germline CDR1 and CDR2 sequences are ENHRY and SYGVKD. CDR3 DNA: TGTGCCATCAGTGAAGGGACCCCCACTGAAGCTTTCTTT. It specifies CAISEGTPTEAFF.

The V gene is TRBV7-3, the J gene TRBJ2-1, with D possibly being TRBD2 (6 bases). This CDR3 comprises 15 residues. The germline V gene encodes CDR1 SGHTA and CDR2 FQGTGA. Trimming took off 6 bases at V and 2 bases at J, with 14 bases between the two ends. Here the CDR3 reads CASSQGLPTYNEQFF. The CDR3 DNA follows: TGTGCCAGCAGTCAAGGACTACCAACCTACAATGAGCAGTTCTTC.

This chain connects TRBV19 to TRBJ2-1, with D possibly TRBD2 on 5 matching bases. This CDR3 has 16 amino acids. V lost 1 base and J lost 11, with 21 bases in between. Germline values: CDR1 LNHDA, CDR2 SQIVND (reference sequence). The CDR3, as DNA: TGTGCCAGTAGTATAGTGCCCAGCGGAGCCATTCTGCAGCAGTTCTTC. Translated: CASSIVPSGAILQQFF. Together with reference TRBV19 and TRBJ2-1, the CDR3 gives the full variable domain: DGGITQSPKYLFRKEGQNVTLSCEQNLNHDAMYWYRQDPGQGLRLIYYSQIVNDFQKGDIAEGYSVSREKKESFPLTVTSAQKNPTAFYLCASSIVPSGAILQQFFGPGTRLTVL.